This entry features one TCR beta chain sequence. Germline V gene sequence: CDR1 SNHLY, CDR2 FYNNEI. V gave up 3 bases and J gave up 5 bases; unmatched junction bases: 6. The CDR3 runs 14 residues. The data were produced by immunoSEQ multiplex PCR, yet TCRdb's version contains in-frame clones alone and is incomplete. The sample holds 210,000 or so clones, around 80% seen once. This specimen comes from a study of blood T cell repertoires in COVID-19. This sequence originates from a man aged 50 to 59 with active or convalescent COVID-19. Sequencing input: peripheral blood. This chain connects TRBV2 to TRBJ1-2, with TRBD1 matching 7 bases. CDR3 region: CASSDMIQGYGYTF. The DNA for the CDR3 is TGTGCCAGCAGTGATATGATACAGGGGTATGGCTACACCTTC.